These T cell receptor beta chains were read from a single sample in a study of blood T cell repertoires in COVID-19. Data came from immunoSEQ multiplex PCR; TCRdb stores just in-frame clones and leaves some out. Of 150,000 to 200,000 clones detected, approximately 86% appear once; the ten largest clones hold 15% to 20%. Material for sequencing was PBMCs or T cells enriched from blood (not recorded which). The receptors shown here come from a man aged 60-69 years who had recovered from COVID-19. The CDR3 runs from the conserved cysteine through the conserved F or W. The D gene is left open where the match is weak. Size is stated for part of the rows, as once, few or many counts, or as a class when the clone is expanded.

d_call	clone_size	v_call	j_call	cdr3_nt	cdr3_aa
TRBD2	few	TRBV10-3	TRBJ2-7	TGTGCCATCAGTGATGCGGGACTAGCGGGACGGGAGCAGTACTTC	CAISDAGLAGREQYF
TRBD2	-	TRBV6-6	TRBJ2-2	TGTGCCAGCAGTCGGGGCCTCGCGGGGGGGAACACCGGGGAGCTGTTTTTT	CASSRGLAGGNTGELFF
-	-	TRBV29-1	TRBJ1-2	TGCAGCGTCGTGAGTTCATATGGCTACACCTTC	CSVVSSYGYTF
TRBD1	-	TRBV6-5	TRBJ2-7	TGTGCCAGCAGAACCGGGACAGGTCCGTACGAGCAGTACTTC	CASRTGTGPYEQYF
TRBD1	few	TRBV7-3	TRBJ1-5	TGTGCCAGCAGCATAACAGGGGGTCCTAATCAGCCCCAGCATTTT	CASSITGGPNQPQHF
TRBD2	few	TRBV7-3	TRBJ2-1	TGTGCCAGCAGCCCCGGGACTAGCGCCTACAATGAGCAGTTCTTC	CASSPGTSAYNEQFF
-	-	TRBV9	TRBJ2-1	TGTGCCAGCAGCGTAGCGGGGGCCTACAATGAGCAGTTCTTC	CASSVAGAYNEQFF
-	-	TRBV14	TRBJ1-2	TGTGCCAGCAGCCCGTTGGGGAGGGAAAACTATGGCTACACCTTC	CASSPLGRENYGYTF
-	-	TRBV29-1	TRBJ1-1	TGCAGCTCCGACAGGAACACTGAAGCTTTCTTT	CSSDRNTEAFF
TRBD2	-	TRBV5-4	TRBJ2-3	TGTGCCAGCAGCCGGACCCAACTAGCGGGGAGCTCAGATACGCAGTATTTT	CASSRTQLAGSSDTQYF
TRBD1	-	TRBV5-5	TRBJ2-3	TGTGCCAGCAGCTTTAGCTGGGGACAGGGAGGCACAGATACGCAGTATTTT	CASSFSWGQGGTDTQYF
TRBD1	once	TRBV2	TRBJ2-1	TGTGCCAGCAGCTTGGACAGGGGTAAGCAGTTCTTC	CASSLDRGKQFF
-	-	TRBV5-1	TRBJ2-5	TGCGCCAGCAGCTTGGCGGGAGTGGGGGGAGAGACCCAGTACTTC	CASSLAGVGGETQYF
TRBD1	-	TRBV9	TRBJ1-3	TGTGCCAGCAGCGCACCCTCCAGGGGGGCCTCGAACACCATATATTTT	CASSAPSRGASNTIYF
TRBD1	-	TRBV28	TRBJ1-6	TGTGCCAGCAGTTTCTCAGGGGGCAGGGGTTCACCCCTCCACTTT	CASSFSGGRGSPLHF
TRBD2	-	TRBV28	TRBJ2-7	TGTGCCAGCAGTTTAACCCTGGCGGGAGGGCCCTACGAGCAGTACTTC	CASSLTLAGGPYEQYF
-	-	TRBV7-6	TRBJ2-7	TGTGCCAGCAGCTTATTTGGGACAAACTCCTACGAGCAGTACTTC	CASSLFGTNSYEQYF
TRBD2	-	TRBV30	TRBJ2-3	TGTGCCTGGAGTGTCCTAGCGGGGAATACAGATACGCAGTATTTT	CAWSVLAGNTDTQYF
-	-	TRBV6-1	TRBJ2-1	TGTGCCAGCAGTGACGGAGTCAACTCCTACAATGAGCAGTTCTTC	CASSDGVNSYNEQFF
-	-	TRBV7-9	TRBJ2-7	TGTGCCAGCAGCCCGGGGTCCCGGTCCTACGAGCAGTACTTC	CASSPGSRSYEQYF
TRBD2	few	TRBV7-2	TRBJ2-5	TGTGCCAGCAGCCCTACGGGGGAGGGCCGCGTGGAGACCCAGTACTTC	CASSPTGEGRVETQYF
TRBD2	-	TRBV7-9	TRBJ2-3	TGTGCCAGCAGCCCCCTAAGCGGGGGAGTCACAGATACGCAGTATTTT	CASSPLSGGVTDTQYF